Described below is a single T cell receptor beta chain sequence and its context. Profiled with immunoSEQ multiplex PCR; TCRdb holds only in-frame clones, not every one. The top ten hold around 1.5% of the sample, which has roughly 70,000 clones, about nine tenths seen once. These data come from a study of T cell changes during pregnancy in multiple sclerosis. This CDR3 has 17 residues. The V gene's germline CDR1 is MGHRA and CDR2 YSYEKL. V was clipped by 0 bases and J by 7 bases; unmatched bases: 10. The chain recombines TRBV4-1 with TRBJ2-5; TRBD1 aligns across 11 bases. The sequenced sample was peripheral blood, obtained in the third trimester of pregnancy. This sequence originates from a female donor with multiple sclerosis, enrolled in a pregnancy study. As DNA, the CDR3 is TGCGCCAGCAGCCAAGATAACTGGGACAGGGGGGCGCGGACCCAGTACTTC. Its protein product is CASSQDNWDRGARTQYF.